Listed below are T cell receptor beta chains from one sample, sequenced in a study of shared clonotypes between healthy human individuals. This table comes from immunoSEQ multiplex PCR, and its TCRdb copy is limited to in-frame clones, with some not included. The sample has about 600,000 clones, about 96% seen once. Sequenced material: naive CD4+ T cells sorted from blood. The receptors here all came from a woman in her twenties or thirties in good health. The CDR3 runs from the conserved cysteine through the conserved F or W. D genes are given only for firm matches. Some rows have no size entry. The others give once, few or many, or a class for an expanded clone.

size	D	J	V	CDR3	DNA
-	-	TRBJ2-7	TRBV27	CASSSPRAGGEQYF	TGTGCCAGCAGTTCCCCGAGAGCTGGGGGGGAGCAGTACTTC
-	-	TRBJ2-2	TRBV18	CASSPGTRNTGELFF	TGTGCCAGCTCACCCGGGACACGAAACACCGGGGAGCTGTTTTTT
-	-	TRBJ2-3	TRBV19	CASSAGTDTQYF	TGTGCCAGTAGTGCAGGGACAGATACGCAGTATTTT
-	-	TRBJ2-7	TRBV28	CASNNSPPPYEQYF	TGTGCCAGCAATAACAGCCCACCACCCTACGAGCAGTACTTC
-	-	TRBJ2-7	TRBV10-3	CAISEIDEQYF	TGTGCCATCAGTGAGATCGACGAGCAGTACTTC
-	-	TRBJ1-1	TRBV18	CASSPTTGAEAFF	TGTGCCAGCTCACCAACTACCGGGGCTGAAGCTTTCTTT
-	TRBD1	TRBJ1-3	TRBV5-1	CASSRTGVSGNTIYF	TGCGCCAGCAGCAGAACAGGGGTCTCTGGAAACACCATATATTTT
-	-	TRBJ2-1	TRBV2	CASSTGPAYNEQFF	TGTGCCAGCAGCACGGGACCTGCGTACAATGAGCAGTTCTTC
-	-	TRBJ1-2	TRBV5-8	CASSGGPAYGYTF	TGTGCCAGCAGCGGGGGGCCCGCCTATGGCTACACCTTC
-	TRBD1	TRBJ2-3	TRBV7-6	CASSSTTGQDTQYF	TGTGCCAGCAGCTCGACGACAGGGCAAGATACGCAGTATTTT
once	-	TRBJ1-5	TRBV28	CASSYFDRFSQPQHF	TGTGCCAGCAGCTATTTCGACAGGTTTAGTCAGCCCCAGCATTTT
-	-	TRBJ2-1	TRBV28	CASSTFERYNEQFF	TGTGCCAGCAGCACCTTCGAGAGATACAATGAGCAGTTCTTC
-	-	TRBJ1-1	TRBV5-1	CASSLAGHQKGAEAFF	TGCGCCAGCAGCTTGGCCGGACACCAAAAGGGGGCTGAAGCTTTCTTT
-	-	TRBJ2-3	TRBV19	CASTSSGRKITDTQYF	TGTGCCAGTACCTCGTCGGGGAGAAAGATTACAGATACGCAGTATTTT
-	-	TRBJ2-1	TRBV5-1	CASSLHSEPYNEQFF	TGCGCCAGCAGCCTCCACTCGGAGCCCTACAATGAGCAGTTCTTC
-	-	TRBJ2-1	TRBV4-2	CASSQAGSGSYNEQFF	TGTGCCAGCAGCCAAGCCGGCTCCGGCTCCTACAATGAGCAGTTCTTC
-	TRBD2	TRBJ2-1	TRBV7-2	CASSLESAGSYNEQFF	TGTGCCAGCAGCTTAGAATCAGCGGGAAGTTACAATGAGCAGTTCTTC
-	-	TRBJ2-2	TRBV10-3	CAISADPPNTGELFF	TGTGCCATCAGTGCCGACCCCCCGAACACCGGGGAGCTGTTTTTT
-	TRBD2	TRBJ2-7	TRBV11-2	CASSSVLGRVHEQYF	TGTGCCAGCAGCTCCGTTCTCGGGAGGGTCCACGAGCAGTACTTC
-	-	TRBJ2-3	TRBV2	CASSEGIRTHLLLDTQYF	TGTGCCAGCAGTGAAGGTATACGGACTCACCTTCTCCTCGATACGCAGTATTTT
-	-	TRBJ2-7	TRBV7-2	CASSLEGGSSYEQYF	TGTGCCAGCAGCTTAGAAGGGGGGTCCTCCTACGAGCAGTACTTC
-	TRBD1	TRBJ1-2	TRBV5-1	CASSLGGTAANYGYTF	TGCGCCAGCAGCTTGGGCGGGACAGCAGCTAACTATGGCTACACCTTC
-	TRBD2	TRBJ2-1	TRBV19	CASSTTSAYSYNEQFF	TGTGCCAGTAGTACGACTAGCGCTTACTCCTACAATGAGCAGTTCTTC
-	-	TRBJ1-4	TRBV5-1	CASSLQGRTNEKLFF	TGCGCCAGCAGCTTACAGGGACGAACTAATGAAAAACTGTTTTTT
-	-	TRBJ1-6	TRBV28	CASREPSNSPLHF	TGTGCCAGCAGGGAACCTTCGAATTCACCCCTCCACTTT
-	-	TRBJ1-1	TRBV7-8	CASSPGPYTEAFF	TGTGCCAGCAGCCCCGGTCCCTACACTGAAGCTTTCTTT
once	TRBD1	TRBJ1-2	TRBV6-6	CASSYSTGGADGYTF	TGTGCCAGCAGTTACTCGACAGGGGGCGCAGATGGCTACACCTTC
-	-	TRBJ1-1	TRBV29-1	CSVARVVVAEAFF	TGCAGCGTAGCCAGGGTGGTAGTCGCTGAAGCTTTCTTT
-	TRBD1	TRBJ2-7	TRBV5-1	CASSRATGDFYEQYF	TGCGCCAGCAGCCGAGCGACAGGGGACTTTTACGAGCAGTACTTC
-	-	TRBJ2-3	TRBV22-1	CPGSGSGPEVSADTQYF	TGTCCTGGGAGCGGTTCCGGGCCAGAGGTCAGCGCAGATACGCAGTATTTT
-	TRBD2	TRBJ2-7	TRBV4-2	CASSQGVAGVREQYF	TGTGCCAGCAGCCAAGGAGTAGCGGGAGTGCGCGAGCAGTACTTC
-	TRBD2	TRBJ2-7	TRBV6-1	CASRPLAERTYEQYF	TGTGCCAGCAGGCCCCTAGCGGAACGGACCTACGAGCAGTACTTC
-	TRBD1	TRBJ1-4	TRBV6-5	CASSEVNRGGEKLFF	TGTGCCAGCAGCGAGGTCAACAGGGGTGGTGAAAAACTGTTTTTT
-	-	TRBJ1-3	TRBV15	CATSRDGTTSSGNTIYF	TGTGCCACCAGCAGAGATGGCACAACCTCTTCTGGAAACACCATATATTTT
-	-	TRBJ1-4	TRBV28	CASSPSRGRTNEKLFF	TGTGCCAGCAGTCCCAGTCGGGGAAGAACTAATGAAAAACTGTTTTTT
-	TRBD2	TRBJ2-7	TRBV30	CAWSRLAGSEQYF	TGTGCCTGGAGCAGACTAGCGGGAAGCGAGCAGTACTTC
few	TRBD1	TRBJ2-7	TRBV5-1	CASSWDSYEQYF	TGCGCCAGCAGCTGGGACAGCTACGAGCAGTACTTC
-	TRBD2	TRBJ2-1	TRBV2	CASSEAEGLAVYNEQFF	TGTGCCAGCAGTGAAGCTGAGGGACTAGCGGTCTACAATGAGCAGTTCTTC
-	-	TRBJ1-1	TRBV5-1	CASSSGDRGTEAFF	TGCGCCAGCAGCTCAGGGGACCGGGGCACTGAAGCTTTCTTT
-	TRBD1	TRBJ2-3	TRBV15	CATSSRDSRTDTQYF	TGTGCCACCAGCAGCAGGGACAGCAGAACAGATACGCAGTATTTT
once	TRBD1	TRBJ2-7	TRBV7-6	CASSQYTKTGVNEQYF	TGTGCCAGCAGCCAGTATACCAAGACAGGGGTGAACGAGCAGTACTTC
once	-	TRBJ2-1	TRBV7-9	CASSLASGGGGNNEQFF	TGTGCCAGCAGCTTAGCTAGCGGAGGAGGGGGCAACAATGAGCAGTTCTTC